This paragraph covers one T cell receptor beta chain sequence. The sample is drawn from a study of blood T cell repertoires in COVID-19. Turning to the study itself: Samples came from the United States, Italy and Spain, spanning acute and convalescent COVID-19. T cells, B-cell-depleted T cells, or PBMCs provided the cDNA or gDNA that served as material.

Under the authors' procedure: Reference gene primer amplification gave estimated nucleated cell counts. The table came from immunoSEQ multiplex PCR; TCRdb's copy has only in-frame clones and leaves some out. That table furnishes V, J and clone size, whereas the DNA furnished D and trimming. The repertoire consists of 230,000 or so clones, with around 83% occurring once and the leading ten covering 1.4%. Sequences were obtained from peripheral blood. The clonotype was recovered from a woman aged 40 to 55 who had recovered from COVID-19.

CDR3 sequence reads: CASSSTGRANYGYTF. In nucleotides, the CDR3 is TGCGCCAGCAGCTCTACAGGGAGAGCTAACTATGGCTACACCTTC. The genes are TRBV5-1 and TRBJ1-2, with D possibly being TRBD1 (6 bases). CDR3 length: 15 residues. Germline lookup yields CDR1 SGHRS and CDR2 YFSETQ. V shed 3 bases and J shed 0 bases, with 12 bases lying between them.